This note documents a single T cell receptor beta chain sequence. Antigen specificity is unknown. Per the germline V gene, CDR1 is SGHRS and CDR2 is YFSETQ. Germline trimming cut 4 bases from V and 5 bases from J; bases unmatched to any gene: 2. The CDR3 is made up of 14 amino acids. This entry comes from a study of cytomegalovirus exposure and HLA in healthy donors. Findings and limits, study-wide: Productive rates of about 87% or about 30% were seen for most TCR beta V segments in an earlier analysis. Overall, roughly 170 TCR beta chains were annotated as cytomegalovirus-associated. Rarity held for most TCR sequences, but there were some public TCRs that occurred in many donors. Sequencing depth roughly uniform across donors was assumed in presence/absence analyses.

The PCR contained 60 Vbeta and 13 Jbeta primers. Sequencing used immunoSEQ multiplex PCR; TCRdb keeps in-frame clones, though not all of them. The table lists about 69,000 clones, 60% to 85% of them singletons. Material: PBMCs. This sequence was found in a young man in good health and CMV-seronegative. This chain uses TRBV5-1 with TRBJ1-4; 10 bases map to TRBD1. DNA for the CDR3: TGCGCCAGCAGCCGGGGACAGGGGAATGAAAAACTGTTTTTT. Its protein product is CASSRGQGNEKLFF. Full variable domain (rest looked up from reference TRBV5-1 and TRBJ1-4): KAGVTQTPRYLIKTRGQQVTLSCSPISGHRSVSWYQQTPGQGLQFLFEYFSETQRNKGNFPGRFSGRQFSNSRSEMNVSTLELGDSALYLCASSRGQGNEKLFFGSGTQLSVL.